The sequence of this T cell receptor beta chain was determined in a study of cytomegalovirus exposure and HLA in healthy donors. CDR1 is SGHTS, CDR2 YDEGEE, per germline. With 3 bases clipped from V and 4 bases from J, the junction kept 3 bases outside the gene matches. The CDR3 is 15 amino acids. Amplification used 60 Vbeta primers and 13 Jbeta primers. The protocol was immunoSEQ multiplex PCR, while the TCRdb copy is restricted to in-frame clones and leaves out a portion. The table has about 200,000 clones, approximately 82% seen once. This clone occurred a few times. Its specificity is not known. Study conclusions and caveats: Prior analysis indicated that the majority of TCR beta V segments exhibited productivity approximately 87% or approximately 30% of the time. Some V segments (TRBV6-2 and TRBV6-3 among them) were excluded as indistinguishable.

The sequencing sample was made of PBMCs. This clonotype was sampled from a man between 18 and 29 years old in good health and CMV-seronegative. The gene calls are TRBV5-8 and TRBJ2-1; 11 positions agree with TRBD2. The CDR3 sequence is CASSSGTSGYNEQFF. CDR3 nucleotide sequence: TGTGCCAGCAGCTCCGGGACTAGCGGTTACAATGAGCAGTTCTTC.